This TCR beta chain was identified during a study of blood T cell repertoires in COVID-19. Study-level information: Sites in the United States, Italy and Spain provided acute and convalescent COVID-19 samples. PBMCs, B-cell-depleted T cells, or T cells provided the cDNA or gDNA that made up the material.

Trimming removed 9 bases from V and 0 bases from J, with 12 bases in between. The CDR3 is 14 amino acids. CDR1 and CDR2 (germline): LNHNV, YYDKDF (reference sequence). In the authors' methods: Estimation of nucleated cell counts was performed using reference gene primer amplification. The table came from immunoSEQ multiplex PCR; TCRdb's copy has only in-frame clones and leaves some out. V, J and clone size are taken as reported in that table, and D and trimming were inferred from the DNA itself. Of roughly 190,000 clones in the sample, around 86% are singletons; the top ten hold roughly 7%. The sequence derives from a woman aged 80 or over in a cohort sampled during active or convalescent COVID-19. Source material: peripheral blood. The gene calls are TRBV15 and TRBJ1-5; no clear D gene. The CDR3 loop reads CATSTGYSNQPQHF. The CDR3 coding sequence is TGTGCCACTAGTACCGGGTATAGCAATCAGCCCCAGCATTTT. The full variable domain, rest sourced from reference TRBV15 and TRBJ1-5, is DAMVIQNPRYQVTQFGKPVTLSCSQTLNHNVMYWYQQKSSQAPKLLFHYYDKDFNNEADTPDNFQSRRPNTSFCFLDIRSPGLGDTAMYLCATSTGYSNQPQHFGDGTRLSIL.